This entry lists 14 T cell receptor beta chains sequenced from one sample in a study of T cell responses to AZD1222 COVID-19 vaccine. Produced via immunoSEQ multiplex PCR; TCRdb's table is partial and in-frame only. This sample has about 150,000 clones, with 75% to 90% found just once. The sample was peripheral blood, taken on day 0 of MenACWY control vaccination. The receptors originated from an adult in good health.

The V call is TRBV10-2, the J call TRBJ2-1; TRBD2 might be the D (6 bases). Germline V gene sequence: CDR1 WSHSY, CDR2 SAAADI. The CDR3 has 15 amino acids. Trimming took 3 bases from V and 4 from J, leaving 13 bases between them. Here the CDR3 reads CASSEKGGGYNEQFF. CDR3 coding DNA: TGCGCCAGCAGTGAAAAGGGAGGTGGGTACAATGAGCAGTTCTTC.

The genes are TRBV11-2 and TRBJ2-3; a weak D match, TRBD2 (5 bases). CDR3 length: 15 residues. The V end was cut by 5 bases, the J end by 2 bases, with 14 bases between. Looked up from germline, CDR1 is SGHAT and CDR2 is FQNNGV. The CDR3 DNA is TGTGCCAGCAGCGTGGAGGCGCGGAACACAGATACGCAGTATTTT. Translation gives CASSVEARNTDTQYF. Full variable domain (rest looked up from reference TRBV11-2 and TRBJ2-3): EAGVAQSPRYKIIEKRQSVAFWCNPISGHATLYWYQQILGQGPKLLIQFQNNGVVDDSQLPKDRFSAERLKGVDSTLKIQPAKLEDSAVYLCASSVEARNTDTQYFGPGTRLTVL.

This clone came up once. The chain is built from TRBV18 and TRBJ1-1; tentatively, D is TRBD1 (6 bases). The germline CDR1 and CDR2 sequences are KGHSH and LQKENI. V shed 1 base and J shed 2 bases, with 11 bases lying between them. CDR3 length: 15 amino acids. The CDR3 DNA reads TGTGCCAGCTCACCACGGCAGGGGACTAACACTGAAGCTTTCTTT. Translation: CASSPRQGTNTEAFF. Based on the CDR3 plus reference TRBV18 and TRBJ1-1, the full variable domain is NAGVMQNPRHLVRRRGQEARLRCSPMKGHSHVYWYRQLPEEGLKFMVYLQKENIIDESGMPKERFSAEFPKEGPSILRIQQVVRGDSAAYFCASSPRQGTNTEAFFGQGTRLTVV.

V gene TRBV7-9 combines with J gene TRBJ1-2; unclear D gene. The V end was cut by 5 bases, the J end by 2 bases, with 9 bases between. There are 13 residues in the CDR3. Germline V lookup: CDR1 SEHNR, CDR2 FQNEAQ (reference sequence). The CDR3 sequence: CASSPAGNYGYTF. CDR3 nucleotides: TGTGCCAGCAGCCCCGCGGGGAACTATGGCTACACCTTC.

The chain couples TRBV29-1 to TRBJ2-3, with TRBD1 as a possible D gene (6 bases). The CDR3 has 15 residues. The ends were cut back, 7 bases at V and 6 bases at J, with 23 bases in the middle. Germline lookup yields CDR1 SQVTM and CDR2 ANQGSEA. CDR3 sequence: CSDTRTARRGDTQYF. As DNA, the CDR3 is TGCAGCGATACTCGGACAGCGCGCCGTGGGGATACGCAGTATTTT.

This chain joins TRBV14 and TRBJ1-1, with TRBD1 matching over 9 bases. CDR1 and CDR2 from the germline V gene are SGHDN and FVKESK. V was clipped by 4 bases and J by 5 bases; unmatched bases: 5. There are 14 residues in the CDR3. The CDR3: CASSRDRVRTEAFF. CDR3 sequence (DNA): TGTGCCAGCAGCCGGGACAGGGTAAGGACTGAAGCTTTCTTT.

The chain recombines TRBV20-1 with TRBJ1-1; D gene uncertain. This CDR3 spans 12 amino acids. V lost 3 bases and J lost 5, with 10 bases in between. Germline assignment: CDR1 DFQATT and CDR2 SNEGSKA (reference sequence). For the CDR3, the DNA is TGCAGTGCTAGTCAGGCGGTAACTGAAGCTTTCTTT. This sequence encodes CSASQAVTEAFF.

V usage is TRBV11-2 and J usage is TRBJ2-7; D remains ambiguous. Trimming left V 1 base short and J 5 bases short, with 12 bases between. Germline CDR1 SGHAT, CDR2 FQNNGV. The CDR3 covers 14 residues. The chain's CDR3 is CASSLGALKNEQYF. The CDR3 DNA sequence: TGTGCCAGCAGCTTAGGGGCCTTGAAGAACGAGCAGTACTTC.

With respect to this clone: Other DNA variants within this sample encode the same CDR3. V is TRBV3-1 (or the pseudogene TRBV3-2) and J is TRBJ1-2; 7 nucleotides align to TRBD1. V was pared by 4 bases and J by 2 bases, with 1 base of the junction left unmatched. The CDR3 extends over 13 amino acids. Germline CDR1 and CDR2: LGHDT and YNNKEL (reference sequence). CDR3 bases: TGTGCCAGCAGCCTGGGACAGAACTATGGCTACACCTTC. Translating gives CASSLGQNYGYTF.

This chain joins TRBV24-1 and TRBJ1-5; D remains unclear. Germline V gene lookup returns CDR1 KGHDR and CDR2 SFDVKD. The CDR3 contains 11 residues. Trimming stripped 5 bases from V and 6 bases from J, with 4 bases between. The chain's CDR3 is CATSVRQPQHF. CDR3 DNA: TGTGCCACCAGTGTCCGTCAGCCCCAGCATTTT.

V is TRBV7-9 and J is TRBJ2-7, with TRBD2 matching over 7 bases. V lost 5 bases to trimming and J lost 5 bases; unmatched junction nucleotides: 9. The CDR3 extends over 14 amino acids. Germline V gives CDR1 SEHNR, CDR2 FQNEAQ (reference sequence). The CDR3 protein is CASSQTSLRDEQYV. As DNA, the CDR3 is TGTGCCAGCAGCCAGACTAGCCTGAGGGACGAGCAGTACGTC.

In DNA, the CDR3 is TGCAGCGTTCACGGAGGGGCGGGAGGCTACACCTTC. Translated, it gives CSVHGGAGGYTF. V is TRBV29-1 and J is TRBJ1-2; perhaps TRBD1 as D (5 bases). V gave up 5 bases and J gave up 8 bases, with 15 bases separating them. The CDR3 has 12 amino acids. CDR1 and CDR2 (germline): SQVTM, ANQGSEA.

This chain uses TRBV9 with TRBJ2-2; TRBD2 aligns across 12 bases. Germline V lookup: CDR1 SGDLS, CDR2 YYNGEE. This CDR3 region has 15 residues. Trimming took 5 bases from V and 7 from J; bases not matched to a gene: 6. CDR3 sequence: CASSRTSGAFGELFF. In DNA form, the CDR3 reads TGTGCCAGCAGTCGGACTAGCGGGGCTTTCGGGGAGCTGTTTTTT.

This clone is a singleton in its sample. The V gene is TRBV6-5, the J gene TRBJ2-2; D ambiguous. V lost 6 bases and J lost 2, with 4 bases in between. The CDR3 runs 12 residues. CDR1 and CDR2 (germline): MNHEY, SVGAGI. CDR3 protein: CASRQNTGELFF. In DNA form, the CDR3 reads TGTGCCAGCAGACAAAACACCGGGGAGCTGTTTTTT.